The 21 T cell receptor beta chains given below trace back to one sample, sequenced in a study of blood T cell repertoires in COVID-19. Sequencing used immunoSEQ multiplex PCR; TCRdb keeps in-frame clones, though not all of them. The sample records about 35,000 clones, 75% being singletons. The sample comprised peripheral blood. Receptors were obtained from a man older than 75 with active or convalescent COVID-19.

This clone is categorized as medium-sized (0.01 to 0.1%). This chain joins TRBV4-1 and TRBJ2-7; possible D gene TRBD1, 6 bases. The germline gives CDR1 MGHRA, CDR2 YSYEKL. V gave up 0 bases and J gave up 7 bases, with 16 bases separating them. The CDR3 is made up of 15 amino acids. The CDR3 region is CASSQDYKGVREQYF. In DNA, the CDR3 is TGCGCCAGCAGCCAAGATTATAAGGGGGTGCGGGAGCAGTACTTC.

The gene calls are TRBV7-7 and TRBJ2-5, with TRBD1 matching over 7 bases. The germline V gene has CDR1 SSHAT and CDR2 FNYEAQ (reference sequence). After removal of 0 bases from V and 4 bases from J, the junction contained 11 bases not matched to a gene. This CDR3 has 17 amino acids. The CDR3 DNA sequence: TGTGCCAGCAGCTTAGCGCAGGGGGTTGGGAAGCTAGAGACCCAGTACTTC. This encodes CASSLAQGVGKLETQYF.

In this sample, this clone turned up once. V and J are TRBV28 and TRBJ2-7, with TRBD2 identical over 11 bases. The CDR3 loop spans 16 amino acids. V was clipped by 4 bases and J by 4 bases; unmatched bases: 9. Germline V gives CDR1 MDHEN, CDR2 SYDVKM. DNA for the CDR3: TGTGCCAGCAGTTCGACCCTTAGCGGGAGGGTTTACGAGCAGTACTTC. This gives the protein CASSSTLSGRVYEQYF. The full variable domain, completed using reference TRBV28 and TRBJ2-7, is DVKVTQSSRYLVKRTGEKVFLECVQDMDHENMFWYRQDPGLGLRLIYFSYDVKMKEKGDIPEGYSVSREKKERFSLILESASTNQTSMYLCASSSTLSGRVYEQYFGPGTRLTVT.

The chain uses TRBV12-3 or TRBV12-4 and TRBJ1-2; 7 bases match TRBD1. The CDR3 contains 12 residues. J lost 9 bases, V lost 5 bases, and 6 bases had no gene match. For the CDR3, the DNA is TGTGCCAGCAGTCTACAGGGGATCCGCTACACCTTC. Its translation: CASSLQGIRYTF.

The V and J genes are TRBV24-1 and TRBJ1-4, with TRBD1 matching 8 bases. Trimming removed 2 bases from V and 8 bases from J; junction bases left unmatched: 6. The germline V gene encodes CDR1 KGHDR and CDR2 SFDVKD. CDR3 length equals 15 residues. CDR3 protein: CATSDSYRGSEKLFF. DNA for the CDR3: TGTGCCACCAGTGATTCGTACAGGGGGTCCGAAAAACTGTTTTTT.

The genes are TRBV6-2 or TRBV6-3 and TRBJ2-5; possible D gene TRBD1, 6 bases. CDR3 length: 14 amino acids. Trimming removed 0 bases at V and 5 bases at J, with 10 bases between. Germline V lookup: CDR1 MNHEY, CDR2 SVGEGT. CDR3 in amino acids: CASSYSNRAETQYF. The CDR3, as DNA: TGTGCCAGCAGTTACTCGAACAGGGCGGAGACCCAGTACTTC.

The rearrangement joins TRBV7-8 to TRBJ2-1, with D maybe TRBD1 (5 bases). This CDR3 comprises 14 residues. V shed 3 bases and J shed 3 bases, with 9 bases lying between them. CDR1 is SGHVS, CDR2 FQNEAQ, per germline. CDR3 in DNA: TGTGCCAGCAGCTTGATGACAGTCTACAATGAGCAGTTCTTC. The encoded protein is CASSLMTVYNEQFF.

A few counts support this clone. The rearrangement links TRBV5-1 to TRBJ2-7; 9 nucleotides agree with TRBD2. Germline trimming cut 4 bases from V and 7 bases from J; bases unmatched to any gene: 12. The germline gives CDR1 SGHRS, CDR2 YFSETQ. The CDR3 spans 15 residues. In DNA form, the CDR3 reads TGCGCCAGCAGCAGTATAGCGGGAGTCGGTTGGGAGCAGTACTTC. Residues: CASSSIAGVGWEQYF.

The chain links TRBV3-1 (or the pseudogene TRBV3-2) to TRBJ2-7, with D possibly TRBD2 on 5 matching bases. The germline gives CDR1 LGHDT, CDR2 YNNKEL (reference sequence). The CDR3 runs to 16 residues. V lost 2 bases and J 2 bases, leaving 16 bases between the germline ends. In DNA, the CDR3 is TGTGCCAGCAGCCAACAGCGACTAAGCAGCACCTACGAGCAGTACTTC. Residues: CASSQQRLSSTYEQYF.

The rearrangement links TRBV24-1 to TRBJ2-1, with 8 bases fitting TRBD2. Germline V gene data show CDR1 as KGHDR and CDR2 as SFDVKD. CDR3 length: 14 amino acids. J was trimmed by 10 bases and V by 1 base; bases with no gene match: 5. The CDR3 region has the DNA TGTGCCACCAGTGATTTCGTAGCGGGACGGGAGCAGTTCTTC. Translated, it gives CATSDFVAGREQFF.

The chain joins TRBV6-4 to TRBJ2-1, with 10 bases fitting TRBD2. This CDR3 has 13 amino acids. After removal of 6 bases from V and 6 bases from J, the junction contained 2 bases not matched to a gene. Per the germline V gene, CDR1 is MRHNA and CDR2 is SNTAGT. CDR3 residues: CASRTSGANEQFF. The CDR3 DNA reads as TGTGCCAGCAGAACTAGCGGGGCCAATGAGCAGTTCTTC.

This chain connects TRBV11-2 to TRBJ1-2; D uncertain. The CDR3 spans 12 residues. CDR1 and CDR2 from the germline V gene are SGHAT and FQNNGV. Trimming left V 1 base short and J 5 bases short, with 5 bases between. The CDR3 is CASSLGDYGYTF. CDR3 in DNA: TGTGCCAGCAGCTTAGGAGATTATGGCTACACCTTC.

This clone was picked up one time. V is TRBV18 and J is TRBJ1-1, with 7 bases fitting TRBD1. The junction had 10 bases not matched to a gene; V was cut back by 6 bases and J by 3 bases. This CDR3 contains 15 residues. Per germline, CDR1 KGHSH and CDR2 LQKENI. The CDR3 DNA reads TGTGCCAGCTCGTCAACCGGGACAGAGGACACTGAAGCTTTCTTT. This gives the protein CASSSTGTEDTEAFF.

This chain uses TRBV12-3 or TRBV12-4 with TRBJ2-7; TRBD2 aligns across 9 bases. The CDR3 length is 13 residues. V trimming: 11 bases; J trimming: 5 bases; junction bases outside the gene matches: 10. The CDR3 region has the DNA TGTGCCTACGGCCTAGCGGGATTTAACGAGCAGTACTTC. It specifies CAYGLAGFNEQYF.

J is TRBJ1-2 and V is TRBV2, with TRBD1 matching over 9 bases. Germline V gene data show CDR1 as SNHLY and CDR2 as FYNNEI. The trim removed 1 base at V and 6 bases at J, leaving 3 bases unmatched. CDR3 size: 14 residues. CDR3 in DNA: TGTGCCAGCAGTGAAGGGACAGGGGCGGATGGCTACACCTTC. Translated: CASSEGTGADGYTF. The variable domain in full, with the rest retrieved from reference TRBV2 and TRBJ1-2, is EPEVTQTPSHQVTQMGQEVILRCVPISNHLYFYWYRQILGQKVEFLVSFYNNEISEKSEIFDDQFSVERPDGSNFTLKIRSTKLEDSAMYFCASSEGTGADGYTFGSGTRLTVV.

This clone ranks as medium-sized (0.01 to 0.1%). The chain couples TRBV28 to TRBJ2-1; 7 nucleotides match TRBD2. Germline V lookup: CDR1 MDHEN, CDR2 SYDVKM. The CDR3 has 16 residues. After removal of 3 bases from V and 2 bases from J, the junction contained 7 bases not matched to a gene. The CDR3 DNA reads as TGTGCCAGCAGTTTTATAGGGAGGGGAGCCTACAATGAGCAGTTCTTC. Translating it yields CASSFIGRGAYNEQFF.

CDR3 region: CASSSAQGTNYNSPLHF. The CDR3 nucleotides read TGTGCCAGCAGTTCGGCACAGGGGACGAACTATAATTCACCCCTCCACTTT. This rearrangement joins TRBV27 to TRBJ1-6; 7 bases align to TRBD1. The CDR3 has 17 residues. Germline V CDR1 and CDR2: MNHEY, SMNVEV (reference sequence). Trimming cost V 4 bases and J 3 bases; bases outside gene matches: 9.

The chain couples TRBV30 to TRBJ2-7; the D is unclear. The CDR3 is 11 amino acids. Trimming cost V 5 bases and J 3 bases, with 8 bases left between them. Germline V lookup: CDR1 GTSNPN, CDR2 SVGIG (reference sequence). CDR3 DNA: TGTGCCTGGTCCAGAAACTACGAGCAGTACTTC. It specifies CAWSRNYEQYF. Combining the CDR3 with reference TRBV30 and TRBJ2-7 gives the whole variable domain SQTIHQWPATLVQPVGSPLSLECTVEGTSNPNLYWYRQAAGRGLQLLFYSVGIGQISSEVPQNLSASRPQDRQFILSSKKLLLSDSGFYLCAWSRNYEQYFGPGTRLTVT.

V and J are TRBV7-2 and TRBJ1-2; a weak D match, TRBD1 (6 bases). Trimming shortened V by 5 bases and J by 5 bases, and 21 bases separated the two germline ends. This CDR3 has 16 amino acids. Germline CDR1 is SGHTA and CDR2 is FQGNSA. DNA for the CDR3: TGTGCCAGCAGCCCATCGTCCGTCATAAGGGGGTATGGCTACACCTTC. Its protein product is CASSPSSVIRGYGYTF.

The CDR3 sequence: CASSLDPGGAYEQYF. The CDR3 nucleotides are TGTGCCAGCAGCTTAGACCCAGGGGGAGCCTACGAGCAGTACTTC. The rearrangement links TRBV7-2 to TRBJ2-7, with 7 positions matching TRBD1. V was clipped by 1 base and J by 2 bases; unmatched bases: 5. The germline V gene has CDR1 SGHTA and CDR2 FQGNSA. The CDR3 has 15 amino acids. The full variable domain, rest sourced from reference TRBV7-2 and TRBJ2-7, is GAGVSQSPSNKVTEKGKDVELRCDPISGHTALYWYRQSLGQGLEFLIYFQGNSAPDKSGLPSDRFSAERTGGSVSTLTIQRTQQEDSAVYLCASSLDPGGAYEQYFGPGTRLTVT.

The chain combines TRBV9 with TRBJ2-1; 10 bases map to TRBD2. CDR3 length: 15 residues. The germline V gene has CDR1 SGDLS and CDR2 YYNGEE. V trimming: 4 bases; J trimming: 7 bases; junction bases outside the gene matches: 8. DNA of the CDR3: TGTGCCAGCAGCCCTAGCGGGAGAATCGAGAATGAGCAGTTCTTC. Amino acids: CASSPSGRIENEQFF.